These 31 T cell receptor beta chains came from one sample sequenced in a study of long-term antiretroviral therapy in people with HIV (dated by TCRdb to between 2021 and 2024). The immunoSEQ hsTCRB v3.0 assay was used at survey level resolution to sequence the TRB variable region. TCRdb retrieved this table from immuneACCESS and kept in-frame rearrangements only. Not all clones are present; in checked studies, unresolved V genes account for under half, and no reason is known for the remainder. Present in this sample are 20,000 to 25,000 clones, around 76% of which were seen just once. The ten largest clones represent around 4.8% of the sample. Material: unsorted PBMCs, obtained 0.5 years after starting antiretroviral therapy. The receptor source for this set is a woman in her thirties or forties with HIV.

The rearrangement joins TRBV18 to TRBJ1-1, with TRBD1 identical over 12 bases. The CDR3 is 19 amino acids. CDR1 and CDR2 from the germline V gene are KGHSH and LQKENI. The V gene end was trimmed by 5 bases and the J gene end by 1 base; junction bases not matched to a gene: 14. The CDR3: CASSAEEGQGASSNTEAFF. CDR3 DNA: TGTGCCAGCTCAGCCGAAGAGGGACAGGGGGCGTCCTCGAACACTGAAGCTTTCTTT.

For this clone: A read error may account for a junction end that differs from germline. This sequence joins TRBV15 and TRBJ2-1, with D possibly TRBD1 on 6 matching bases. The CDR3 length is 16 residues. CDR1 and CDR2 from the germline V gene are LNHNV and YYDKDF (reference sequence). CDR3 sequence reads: CATSRDRGTDSNERFF. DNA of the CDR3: TGTGCCACCAGCAGAGATAGGGGGACCGACTCAAATGAGCGGTTCTTC.

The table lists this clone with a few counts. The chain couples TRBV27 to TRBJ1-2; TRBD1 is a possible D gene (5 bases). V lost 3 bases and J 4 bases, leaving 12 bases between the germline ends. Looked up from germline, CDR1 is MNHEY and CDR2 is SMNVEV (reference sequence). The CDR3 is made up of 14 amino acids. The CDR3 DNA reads TGTGCCAGCAGTTTTACCGCGCAGGGCTATGGCTACACCTTC. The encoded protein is CASSFTAQGYGYTF.

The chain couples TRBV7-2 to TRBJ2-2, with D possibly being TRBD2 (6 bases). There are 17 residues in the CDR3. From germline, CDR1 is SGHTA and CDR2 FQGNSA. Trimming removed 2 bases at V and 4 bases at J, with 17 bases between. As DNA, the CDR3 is TGTGCCAGCAGCTTACGCGGGGCTCCCTCAGCCACCGGGGAGCTGTTTTTT. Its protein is CASSLRGAPSATGELFF.

CDR3: CASTPTGTGYNEQFF. In DNA, the CDR3 is TGTGCCAGCACCCCGACCGGGACGGGCTACAATGAGCAGTTCTTC. The chain employs TRBV6-5 and TRBJ2-1; possibly TRBD1 or TRBD2 for D (5 bases each). The CDR3 covers 15 residues. The germline CDR1 and CDR2 sequences are MNHEY and SVGAGI. Trimming shortened V by 7 bases and J by 3 bases, and 16 bases separated the two germline ends.

The CDR3 nucleotides are TGTGCCAGCAGCCCAAGCGGGGACCAAGAGACCCAGTACTTC. This codes for CASSPSGDQETQYF. V gene TRBV5-5 combines with J gene TRBJ2-5, with 7 bases aligning to TRBD2. Trimming cost V 4 bases and J 0 bases; bases outside gene matches: 3. CDR3 length: 14 residues. Germline V CDR1 and CDR2: SGHKS, YYEKEE (reference sequence).

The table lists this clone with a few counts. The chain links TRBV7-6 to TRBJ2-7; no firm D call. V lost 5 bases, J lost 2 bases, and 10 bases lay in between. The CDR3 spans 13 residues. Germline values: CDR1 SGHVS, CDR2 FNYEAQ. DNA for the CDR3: TGTGCCAGCAGCAAGGGTCCCACCTACGAGCAGTACTTC. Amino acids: CASSKGPTYEQYF.

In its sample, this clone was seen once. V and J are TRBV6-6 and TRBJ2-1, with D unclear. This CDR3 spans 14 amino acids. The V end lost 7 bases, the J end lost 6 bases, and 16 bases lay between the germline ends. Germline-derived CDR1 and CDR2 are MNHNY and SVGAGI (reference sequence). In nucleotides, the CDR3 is TGTGCCAGCACCAACGAAGCCTTCTCCAATGAGCAGTTCTTC. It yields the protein CASTNEAFSNEQFF.

The CDR3 here is CASSLSVERGGLETQYF. CDR3 DNA: TGTGCCAGCAGCTTATCGGTTGAGCGGGGGGGCTTGGAGACCCAGTACTTC. The chain has TRBV7-9 and TRBJ2-5; 10 bases align to TRBD2. The germline V gene encodes CDR1 SEHNR and CDR2 FQNEAQ (reference sequence). After removal of 2 bases from V and 5 bases from J, the junction contained 11 bases not matched to a gene. CDR3 length equals 17 residues. Full variable domain (missing parts from reference TRBV7-9 and TRBJ2-5): DTGVSQNPRHKITKRGQNVTFRCDPISEHNRLYWYRQTLGQGPEFLTYFQNEAQLEKSRLLSDRFSAERPKGSFSTLEIQRTEQGDSAMYLCASSLSVERGGLETQYFGPGTRLLVL.

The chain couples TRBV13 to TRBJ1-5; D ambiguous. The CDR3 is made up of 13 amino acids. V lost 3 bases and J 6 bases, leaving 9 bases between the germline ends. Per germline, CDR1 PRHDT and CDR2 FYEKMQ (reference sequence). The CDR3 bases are TGTGCCAGCAGCTTTTCCGGCTCTCAGCCCCAGCATTTT. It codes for CASSFSGSQPQHF.

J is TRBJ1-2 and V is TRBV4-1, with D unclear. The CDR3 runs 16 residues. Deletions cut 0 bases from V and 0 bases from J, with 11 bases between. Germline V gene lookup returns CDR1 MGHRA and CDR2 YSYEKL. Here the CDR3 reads CASSQDQTPANYGYTF. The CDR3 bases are TGCGCCAGCAGCCAAGACCAGACTCCCGCTAACTATGGCTACACCTTC.

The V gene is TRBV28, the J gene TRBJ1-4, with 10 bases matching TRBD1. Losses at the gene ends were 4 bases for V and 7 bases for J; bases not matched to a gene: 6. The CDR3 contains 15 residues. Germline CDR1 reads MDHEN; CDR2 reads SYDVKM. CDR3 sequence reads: CASSSPGQGTEKLFF. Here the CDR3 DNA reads TGTGCCAGCAGTTCGCCGGGACAGGGGACTGAAAAACTGTTTTTT.

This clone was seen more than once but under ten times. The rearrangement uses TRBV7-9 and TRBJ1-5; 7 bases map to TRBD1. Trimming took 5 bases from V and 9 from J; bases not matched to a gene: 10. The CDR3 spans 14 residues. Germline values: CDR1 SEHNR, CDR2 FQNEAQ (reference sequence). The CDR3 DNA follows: TGTGCCAGCAGCCACGGGACAGAGGGTAGGCCCCAGCATTTT. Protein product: CASSHGTEGRPQHF.

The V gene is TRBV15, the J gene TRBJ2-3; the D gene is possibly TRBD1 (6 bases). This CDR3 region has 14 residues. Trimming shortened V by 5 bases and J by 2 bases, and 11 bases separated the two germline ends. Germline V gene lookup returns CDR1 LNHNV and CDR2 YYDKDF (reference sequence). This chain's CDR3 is CATSGTGYTDTQYF. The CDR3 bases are TGTGCCACCAGCGGTACAGGGTACACAGATACGCAGTATTTT.

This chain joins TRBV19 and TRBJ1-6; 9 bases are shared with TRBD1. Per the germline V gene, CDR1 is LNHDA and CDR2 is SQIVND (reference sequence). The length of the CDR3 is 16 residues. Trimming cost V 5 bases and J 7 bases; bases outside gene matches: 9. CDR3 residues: CASSLRTGASNSPLHF. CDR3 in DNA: TGTGCCAGTAGTCTCCGGACAGGGGCATCCAATTCACCCCTCCACTTT.

CDR3 coding DNA: TGTGCCATCAGTGGCGGGGGGCGGGATGAGCAGTTCTTC. It encodes CAISGGGRDEQFF. This chain uses TRBV10-3 with TRBJ2-1; 8 nucleotides match TRBD2. Losses at the gene ends were 4 bases for V and 8 bases for J; bases not matched to a gene: 4. Germline V gene data show CDR1 as ENHRY and CDR2 as SYGVKD. The CDR3 has 13 amino acids.

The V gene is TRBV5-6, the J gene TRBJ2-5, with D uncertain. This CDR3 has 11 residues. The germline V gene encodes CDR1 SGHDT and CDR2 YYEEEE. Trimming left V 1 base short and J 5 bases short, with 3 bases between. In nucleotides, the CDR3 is TGTGCCAGCAGCTTGACGGAGACCCAGTACTTC. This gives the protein CASSLTETQYF.

The CDR3 region has the DNA TGTGCCAGTAGTATGCGAGAGGGACGACTGCGCAAAAACATTCAGTACTTC. Its translation is CASSMREGRLRKNIQYF. The chain uses TRBV19 and TRBJ2-4, with D perhaps TRBD1 or TRBD2 (5 bases each). Germline lookup yields CDR1 LNHDA and CDR2 SQIVND (reference sequence). Between the trimmed V and J ends, which lost 3 bases and 3 bases, there was a span of 18 bases. The CDR3 consists of 17 residues.

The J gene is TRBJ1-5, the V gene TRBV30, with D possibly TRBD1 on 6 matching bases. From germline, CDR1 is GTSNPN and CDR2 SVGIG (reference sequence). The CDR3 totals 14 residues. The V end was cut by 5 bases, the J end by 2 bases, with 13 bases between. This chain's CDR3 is CAWDTGSGNQPQHF. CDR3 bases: TGTGCCTGGGATACAGGGTCGGGCAATCAGCCCCAGCATTTT. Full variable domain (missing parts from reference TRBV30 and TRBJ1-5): SQTIHQWPATLVQPVGSPLSLECTVEGTSNPNLYWYRQAAGRGLQLLFYSVGIGQISSEVPQNLSASRPQDRQFILSSKKLLLSDSGFYLCAWDTGSGNQPQHFGDGTRLSIL.

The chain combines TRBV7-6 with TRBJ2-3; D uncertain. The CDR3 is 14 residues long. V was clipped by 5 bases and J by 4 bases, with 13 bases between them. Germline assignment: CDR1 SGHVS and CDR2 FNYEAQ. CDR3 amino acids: CASSPYTLADTQYF. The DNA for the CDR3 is TGTGCCAGCAGCCCTTACACTTTGGCAGATACGCAGTATTTT. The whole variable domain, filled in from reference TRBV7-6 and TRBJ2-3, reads GAGVSQSPRYKVTKRGQDVALRCDPISGHVSLYWYRQALGQGPEFLTYFNYEAQQDKSGLPNDRFSAERPEGSISTLTIQRTEQRDSAMYRCASSPYTLADTQYFGPGTRLTVL.

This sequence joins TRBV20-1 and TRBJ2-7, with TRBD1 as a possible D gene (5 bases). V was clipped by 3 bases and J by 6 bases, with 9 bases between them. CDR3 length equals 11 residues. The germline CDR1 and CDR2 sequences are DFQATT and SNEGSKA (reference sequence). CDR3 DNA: TGCAGTGCTAGCCCACAGGTCGAGCAGTACTTC. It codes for CSASPQVEQYF.

The DNA of the CDR3 is TGTGCCAGCAGTACGATCCAGGGATACGAGCAGTACTTC. It yields the protein CASSTIQGYEQYF. The chain is built from TRBV27 and TRBJ2-7, with D possibly being TRBD1 (5 bases). CDR3 length: 13 residues. Trimming removed 5 bases at V and 4 bases at J, with 12 bases between. Germline V CDR1 and CDR2: MNHEY, SMNVEV (reference sequence).

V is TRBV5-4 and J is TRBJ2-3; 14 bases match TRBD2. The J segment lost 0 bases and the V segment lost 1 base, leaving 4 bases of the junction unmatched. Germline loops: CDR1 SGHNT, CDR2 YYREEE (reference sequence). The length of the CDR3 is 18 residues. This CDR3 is CASSLPTSGGGSTDTQYF. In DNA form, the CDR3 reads TGTGCCAGCAGCTTGCCGACTAGCGGGGGGGGAAGCACAGATACGCAGTATTTT.

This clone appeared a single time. The CDR3 sequence is CASSPIVVTEAFF. The CDR3 DNA is TGTGCCAGCAGCCCCATTGTAGTAACTGAAGCTTTCTTT. The rearrangement uses TRBV6-6 and TRBJ1-1, with D unresolved. This CDR3 is 13 amino acids long. The V end lost 6 bases, the J end lost 5 bases, and 13 bases lay between the germline ends. The germline V gene encodes CDR1 MNHNY and CDR2 SVGAGI (reference sequence).

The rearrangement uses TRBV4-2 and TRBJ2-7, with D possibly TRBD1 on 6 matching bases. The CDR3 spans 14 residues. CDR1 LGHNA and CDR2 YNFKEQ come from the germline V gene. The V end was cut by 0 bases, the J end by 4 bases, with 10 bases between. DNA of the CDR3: TGTGCCAGCAGCCAAGATCAACAGGGATACGAGCAGTACTTC. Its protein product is CASSQDQQGYEQYF.

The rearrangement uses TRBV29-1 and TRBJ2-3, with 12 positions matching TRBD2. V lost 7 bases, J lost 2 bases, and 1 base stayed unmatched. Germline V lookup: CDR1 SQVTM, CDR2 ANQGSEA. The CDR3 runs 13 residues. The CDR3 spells CSGLAGDTDTQYF. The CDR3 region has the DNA TGCAGCGGACTAGCGGGGGACACAGATACGCAGTATTTT.

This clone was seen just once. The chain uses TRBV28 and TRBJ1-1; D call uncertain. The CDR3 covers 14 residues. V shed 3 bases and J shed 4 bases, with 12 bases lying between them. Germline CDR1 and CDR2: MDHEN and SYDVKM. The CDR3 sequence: CASSFGIVSTEAFF. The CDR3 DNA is TGTGCCAGCAGTTTCGGGATAGTAAGCACTGAAGCTTTCTTT.

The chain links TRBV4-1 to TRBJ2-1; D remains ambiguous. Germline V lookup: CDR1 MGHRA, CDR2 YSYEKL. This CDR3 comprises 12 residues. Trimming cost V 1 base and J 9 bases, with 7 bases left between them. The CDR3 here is CASSQATGEQFF. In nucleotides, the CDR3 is TGCGCCAGCAGCCAAGCGACGGGTGAGCAGTTCTTC.

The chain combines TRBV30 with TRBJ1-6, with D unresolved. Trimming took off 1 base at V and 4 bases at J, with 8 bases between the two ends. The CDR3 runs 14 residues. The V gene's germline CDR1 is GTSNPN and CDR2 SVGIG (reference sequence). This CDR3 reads CAWSGRLYNSPLHF. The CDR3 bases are TGTGCCTGGAGTGGACGGTTATATAATTCACCCCTCCACTTT.

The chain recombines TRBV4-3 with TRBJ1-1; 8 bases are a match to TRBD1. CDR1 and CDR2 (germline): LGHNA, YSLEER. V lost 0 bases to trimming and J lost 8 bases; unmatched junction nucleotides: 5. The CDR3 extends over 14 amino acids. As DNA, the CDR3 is TGCGCCAGCAGCCAAGATATAAGGGACAGGGAAGCTTTCTTT. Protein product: CASSQDIRDREAFF.

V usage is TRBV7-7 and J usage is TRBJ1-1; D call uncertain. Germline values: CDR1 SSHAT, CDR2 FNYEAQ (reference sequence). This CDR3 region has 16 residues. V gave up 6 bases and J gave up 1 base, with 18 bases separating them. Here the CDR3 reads CASSLPGRAWNTEAFF. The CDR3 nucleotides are TGTGCCAGCAGTTTACCCGGCCGGGCATGGAACACTGAAGCTTTCTTT.